The 9 T cell receptor beta chains below all came from one sample that was sequenced in a study of cytomegalovirus exposure and HLA in healthy donors. PCR was performed using 60 Vbeta and 13 Jbeta primers. Data came from immunoSEQ multiplex PCR; TCRdb stores just in-frame clones and leaves some out. The repertoire consists of approximately 97,000 clones, with less than 90% occurring once and the leading ten covering 2% to 3%. Source material: PBMCs. The receptors were gathered from a man in his forties in good health and CMV-seronegative.

The chain uses TRBV2 and TRBJ2-1, with 9 positions matching TRBD2. V lost 9 bases to trimming and J lost 6 bases; unmatched junction nucleotides: 3. The CDR3 is made up of 12 amino acids. The germline CDR1 and CDR2 sequences are SNHLY and FYNNEI. In DNA, the CDR3 is TGTGCCAGTTCACTAGCGGGCAATGAGCAGTTCTTC. The encoded protein is CASSLAGNEQFF.

This clone was seen only a few times. The V gene is TRBV5-1, the J gene TRBJ1-1; 7 bases map to TRBD1. Per the germline V gene, CDR1 is SGHRS and CDR2 is YFSETQ. The CDR3 length is 16 residues. Losses at the gene ends were 2 bases for V and 4 bases for J; bases not matched to a gene: 11. The CDR3 sequence is CASSFRQGHGGTEAFF. CDR3 DNA sequence: TGCGCCAGCAGCTTCCGACAGGGTCACGGAGGCACTGAAGCTTTCTTT. The full variable domain, in which reference TRBV5-1 and TRBJ1-1 provide the parts outside the CDR3, is KAGVTQTPRYLIKTRGQQVTLSCSPISGHRSVSWYQQTPGQGLQFLFEYFSETQRNKGNFPGRFSGRQFSNSRSEMNVSTLELGDSALYLCASSFRQGHGGTEAFFGQGTRLTVV.

The chain carries TRBV2 and TRBJ1-2; D gene unclear. The CDR3 has 12 amino acids. CDR1 and CDR2 from the germline V gene are SNHLY and FYNNEI. The V gene lost 4 bases and the J gene lost 1 base, with 4 bases spanning the gap. The CDR3 sequence: CASSVLNYGYTF. CDR3 DNA sequence: TGTGCCAGCAGTGTACTTAACTATGGCTACACCTTC.

This sequence joins TRBV13 and TRBJ1-1, with a weak D call TRBD1 (6 bases). Trimming cost V 4 bases and J 0 bases, with 9 bases left between them. The germline V gene has CDR1 PRHDT and CDR2 FYEKMQ (reference sequence). This CDR3 spans 14 amino acids. The CDR3 protein is CASSSRGMNTEAFF. CDR3 nucleotides: TGTGCCAGCAGCTCCAGGGGCATGAACACTGAAGCTTTCTTT.

V is TRBV28 and J is TRBJ2-5, with D possibly TRBD1 on 6 matching bases. The germline CDR1 and CDR2 sequences are MDHEN and SYDVKM. This CDR3 contains 14 residues. Trimming took 5 bases from V and 3 from J, leaving 13 bases between them. The CDR3 loop is CASSPQGLKETQYF. The CDR3 DNA reads TGTGCCAGCAGTCCCCAGGGGTTAAAAGAGACCCAGTACTTC. The variable domain in full, completed from reference TRBV28 and TRBJ2-5, reads DVKVTQSSRYLVKRTGEKVFLECVQDMDHENMFWYRQDPGLGLRLIYFSYDVKMKEKGDIPEGYSVSREKKERFSLILESASTNQTSMYLCASSPQGLKETQYFGPGTRLLVL.

As DNA, the CDR3 is TGTGCCAGCTCTATCGGGGGAAATCAGCCCCAGCATTTT. Translating it yields CASSIGGNQPQHF. This chain uses TRBV11-3 with TRBJ1-5, with a weak D call TRBD1 (5 bases). Trimming stripped 8 bases from V and 4 bases from J, with 12 bases between. The CDR3 totals 13 residues. Looked up from germline, CDR1 is SGHNT and CDR2 is YENEEA.

This chain connects TRBV5-4 to TRBJ2-3, with TRBD2 matching over 7 bases. Losses at the gene ends were 4 bases for V and 2 bases for J; bases not matched to a gene: 7. This CDR3 is 15 amino acids long. Per germline, CDR1 SGHNT and CDR2 YYREEE (reference sequence). The CDR3 is CASSLSTSYTDTQYF. The CDR3 coding sequence is TGTGCCAGCAGCCTTTCGACTAGCTACACAGATACGCAGTATTTT.

The chain links TRBV7-9 to TRBJ1-6, with D possibly TRBD1 on 6 matching bases. V was shortened by 5 bases and J by 7 bases, with 9 bases between the two germline ends. The CDR3 totals 13 residues. Germline-derived CDR1 and CDR2 are SEHNR and FQNEAQ (reference sequence). Here the CDR3 reads CASSRRGNSPLHF. The CDR3 DNA sequence: TGTGCCAGCAGCCGAAGGGGGAATTCACCCCTCCACTTT.

The V call is TRBV6-6, the J call TRBJ1-2; the D is unclear. Germline V CDR1 and CDR2: MNHNY, SVGAGI (reference sequence). The CDR3 runs 12 residues. Trimming cost V 7 bases and J 6 bases, with 12 bases left between them. CDR3 sequence (DNA): TGTGCCAGCACCGAAGCGGGTGATGGCTACACCTTC. Protein: CASTEAGDGYTF.